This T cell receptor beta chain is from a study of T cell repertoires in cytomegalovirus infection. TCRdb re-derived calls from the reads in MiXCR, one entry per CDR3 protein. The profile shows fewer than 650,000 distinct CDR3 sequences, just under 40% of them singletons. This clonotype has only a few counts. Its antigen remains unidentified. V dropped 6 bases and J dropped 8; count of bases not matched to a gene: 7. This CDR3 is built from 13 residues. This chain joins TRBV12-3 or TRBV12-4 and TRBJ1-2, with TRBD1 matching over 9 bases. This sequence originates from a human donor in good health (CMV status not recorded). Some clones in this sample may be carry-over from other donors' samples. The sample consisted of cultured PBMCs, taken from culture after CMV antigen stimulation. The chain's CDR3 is CASSGTGGRGYTF. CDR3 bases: TGTGCCAGCAGCGGCACAGGGGGCCGGGGCTACACCTTC.